A single sample gave rise to the 16 T cell receptor beta chains below, sequenced in a study of T cell repertoires in aging, cancer and after chemotherapy. Multiplex touch-down PCR with TRB-A/B primers amplified rearranged V-D-J TRB sequences. Via MiXCR, TCRdb re-called the multiplex PCR reads, giving one row per CDR3 protein. Of thousands of distinct CDR3 sequences in the sample, 20% were seen once. TCR beta rearrangements were amplified from peripheral blood genomic DNA. Sequencing used blood. The receptors stem from a human donor with a solid tumor.

The CDR3 sequence is CASSPPLRGRNTEAFF. DNA of the CDR3: TGTGCCAGCTCACCACCCCTCCGGGGGCGGAACACTGAAGCTTTCTTT. This chain joins TRBV18 and TRBJ1-1; tentative D call: TRBD1 (6 bases). This CDR3 is 16 amino acids long. Germline V gives CDR1 KGHSH, CDR2 LQKENI. Deletions cut 0 bases from V and 1 base from J, with 12 bases between.

Judged by abundance, this clonotype is large. V is TRBV29-1 and J is TRBJ1-2, with D unclear. The length of the CDR3 is 11 residues. Trimming cost V 6 bases and J 2 bases, with 7 bases left between them. The germline V gene has CDR1 SQVTM and CDR2 ANQGSEA. CDR3 bases: TGCAGCGTAGGACGGAACTATGGCTACACCTTC. Its protein product is CSVGRNYGYTF.

By share of the sample, this clonotype is medium-sized. This chain connects TRBV7-9 to TRBJ2-3; no firm D call. This CDR3 region has 13 residues. V was shortened by 5 bases and J by 3 bases, with 9 bases between the two germline ends. The germline CDR1 and CDR2 sequences are SEHNR and FQNEAQ (reference sequence). CDR3 protein: CASSPRVTDTQYF. The CDR3 DNA follows: TGTGCCAGCAGCCCAAGGGTAACAGATACGCAGTATTTT.

This clonotype is medium-sized within its sample. This chain links TRBV6-5 with TRBJ2-7, with a weak D call TRBD2 (6 bases). V was pared by 6 bases and J by 7 bases, with 16 bases between. CDR3 length: 13 residues. Germline values: CDR1 MNHEY, CDR2 SVGAGI. The CDR3 loop reads CASSGGAVSEQYF. The CDR3 DNA follows: TGTGCCAGCAGCGGCGGGGCCGTCTCTGAGCAGTACTTC.

This clonotype was counted between two and nine times. The V call is TRBV27, the J call TRBJ2-3, with D maybe TRBD1 (6 bases). V was shortened by 7 bases and J by 2 bases, with 16 bases between the two germline ends. This CDR3 spans 15 amino acids. The V gene's germline CDR1 is MNHEY and CDR2 SMNVEV (reference sequence). DNA of the CDR3: TGTGCCAGCATGCGACACGAGGGGGTCACAGATACGCAGTATTTT. Its protein is CASMRHEGVTDTQYF.

The chain has TRBV19 and TRBJ2-3; TRBD2 aligns across 8 bases. The germline CDR1 and CDR2 sequences are LNHDA and SQIVND (reference sequence). The CDR3 is 15 residues long. V trimming: 3 bases; J trimming: 4 bases; junction bases outside the gene matches: 6. The chain's CDR3 is CASSIGGGGADTQYF. In nucleotides, the CDR3 is TGTGCCAGTAGTATCGGGGGGGGGGGGGCAGATACGCAGTATTTT. The variable domain in full, completed from reference TRBV19 and TRBJ2-3, reads DGGITQSPKYLFRKEGQNVTLSCEQNLNHDAMYWYRQDPGQGLRLIYYSQIVNDFQKGDIAEGYSVSREKKESFPLTVTSAQKNPTAFYLCASSIGGGGADTQYFGPGTRLTVL.

This clonotype is termed medium-sized. The genes are TRBV27 and TRBJ2-1, with TRBD1 as a possible D gene (5 bases). This CDR3 region has 13 residues. Trimming took 2 bases from V and 10 from J, leaving 12 bases between them. CDR1 is MNHEY and CDR2 is SMNVEV in the germline V gene (reference sequence). This CDR3 is CASSLGADREQFF. DNA for the CDR3: TGTGCCAGCAGTTTAGGGGCGGATCGAGAGCAGTTCTTC.

The chain carries TRBV20-1 and TRBJ2-1; D perhaps matches TRBD1 (5 bases). The CDR3 extends over 13 amino acids. V dropped 5 bases and J dropped 6 bases, with 14 bases sitting between them. Germline CDR1 reads DFQATT; CDR2 reads SNEGSKA (reference sequence). CDR3 loop: CSAQGLGPNEQFF. The CDR3 DNA follows: TGCAGTGCTCAGGGTCTTGGCCCCAATGAGCAGTTCTTC.

This clonotype was counted between two and nine times. The chain has TRBV6-5 and TRBJ2-1, with 14 bases fitting TRBD2. The trim removed 8 bases at V and 9 bases at J, leaving 9 bases unmatched. The CDR3 loop spans 15 amino acids. CDR1 MNHEY and CDR2 SVGAGI come from the germline V gene. CDR3 DNA: TGTGCCAGCCGGGGGACTAGCGGGAGTCAAGGTGAGCAGTTCTTC. Protein sequence: CASRGTSGSQGEQFF.

About this clonotype itself: A read error may explain this, as a much larger clone is one base away. The chain employs TRBV19 and TRBJ2-7; 8 bases are shared with TRBD1. This CDR3 is built from 15 residues. Germline V CDR1 and CDR2: LNHDA, SQIVND (reference sequence). Trimming removed 10 bases from V and 2 bases from J; junction bases left unmatched: 13. This CDR3 is CANSPRTGIPYEQYF. CDR3 coding DNA: TGTGCCAATAGCCCAAGGACAGGGATTCCCTACGAGCAGTACTTC.

This clonotype qualifies as medium-sized (0.01 to 0.1%). The chain couples TRBV6-4 to TRBJ1-2, with D possibly being TRBD1 (5 bases). Trimming took 0 bases from V and 7 from J, leaving 18 bases between them. There are 16 residues in the CDR3. Germline-derived CDR1 and CDR2 are MRHNA and SNTAGT. The CDR3 protein is CASSDSGEGMSSGYTF. CDR3 nucleotide sequence: TGTGCCAGCAGTGACTCGGGGGAGGGTATGTCATCTGGCTACACCTTC.

J is TRBJ2-1 and V is TRBV20-1; perhaps TRBD2 as D (6 bases). This CDR3 region has 16 residues. The germline V gene has CDR1 DFQATT and CDR2 SNEGSKA (reference sequence). V gave up 7 bases and J gave up 4 bases, with 23 bases separating them. CDR3 residues: CSGSASRRTIYNEQFF. DNA for the CDR3: TGCAGTGGATCTGCTAGCCGACGGACTATATACAATGAGCAGTTCTTC.

The chain uses TRBV28 and TRBJ1-1, with a tentative D call TRBD1 (6 bases). CDR1 and CDR2 (germline): MDHEN, SYDVKM. The V end lost 8 bases, the J end lost 11 bases, and 12 bases lay between the germline ends. CDR3 length: 10 amino acids. Here the CDR3 reads CASHGTKAFF. CDR3 nucleotide sequence: TGTGCCAGCCACGGGACAAAGGCTTTCTTT. The complete variable domain, with remaining parts taken from reference TRBV28 and TRBJ1-1, reads DVKVTQSSRYLVKRTGEKVFLECVQDMDHENMFWYRQDPGLGLRLIYFSYDVKMKEKGDIPEGYSVSREKKERFSLILESASTNQTSMYLCASHGTKAFFGQGTRLTVV.

This clonotype is labeled medium-sized. CDR3 nucleotide sequence: TGTGCCATCAGTGGGACAGGGGTGGGCTACGAGCAGTACTTC. Protein product: CAISGTGVGYEQYF. This rearrangement joins TRBV10-3 to TRBJ2-7; TRBD1 matches at 9 bases. V shed 4 bases, J shed 3 bases, and the junction held 4 bases outside the gene matches. The germline V gene encodes CDR1 ENHRY and CDR2 SYGVKD. This CDR3 is built from 14 residues.

As for this clonotype: A much bigger clone sits one base away, suggesting this may be a read error. This chain joins TRBV15 and TRBJ2-7; D gene unclear. This CDR3 has 14 amino acids. V was pared by 5 bases and J by 0 bases, with 11 bases between. CDR1 and CDR2 (germline): LNHNV, YYDKDF (reference sequence). The CDR3 protein is CATSSTCDSYEQYF. DNA of the CDR3: TGTGCCACCAGCTCAACCTGTGACTCCTACGAGCAGTACTTC.

The chain has TRBV4-1 and TRBJ2-7; tentative D call: TRBD1 (5 bases). This CDR3 is built from 15 residues. From germline, CDR1 is MGHRA and CDR2 YSYEKL. V lost 0 bases to trimming and J lost 5 bases, with 14 bases between them. CDR3 sequence reads: CASSQERPGFDEQYF. The CDR3 DNA sequence: TGCGCCAGCAGCCAAGAGAGGCCAGGGTTCGACGAGCAGTACTTC.